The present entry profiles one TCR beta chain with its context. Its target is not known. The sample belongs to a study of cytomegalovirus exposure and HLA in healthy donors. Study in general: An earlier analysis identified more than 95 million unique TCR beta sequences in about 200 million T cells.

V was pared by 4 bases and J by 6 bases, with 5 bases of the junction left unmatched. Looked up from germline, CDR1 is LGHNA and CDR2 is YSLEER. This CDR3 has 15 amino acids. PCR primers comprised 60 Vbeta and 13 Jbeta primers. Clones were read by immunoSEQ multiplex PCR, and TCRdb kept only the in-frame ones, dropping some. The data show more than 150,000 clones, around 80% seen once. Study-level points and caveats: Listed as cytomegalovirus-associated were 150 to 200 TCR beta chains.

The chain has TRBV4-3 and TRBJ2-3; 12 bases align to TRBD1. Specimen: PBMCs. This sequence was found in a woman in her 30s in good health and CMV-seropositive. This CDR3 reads CASSPGTGGGDTQYF. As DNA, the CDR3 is TGCGCCAGCAGCCCCGGGACAGGGGGCGGTGATACGCAGTATTTT.